This passage covers 23 T cell receptor beta chains from one sample sequenced in a study of shared clonotypes between healthy human individuals. TCRdb's table, derived via immunoSEQ multiplex PCR, lists solely in-frame clones and lacks some. The sample contains some 350,000 clones, around 72% of which appear only once. The source material was memory CD4+ T cells sorted from blood. Subset meaning: CD45RA-negative fraction. The source is a man aged 25 to 45 in good health.

The chain joins TRBV11-1 to TRBJ2-5; D gene uncertain. This CDR3 has 13 amino acids. Germline assignment: CDR1 SGHAT and CDR2 FQDESV (reference sequence). Trimming removed 0 bases at V and 0 bases at J, with 2 bases between. The CDR3 loop reads CASSLAHQETQYF. The DNA for the CDR3 is TGTGCCAGCAGCTTAGCCCACCAAGAGACCCAGTACTTC.

The genes are TRBV18 and TRBJ2-7, with D possibly matching TRBD2 (5 bases). Germline assignment: CDR1 KGHSH and CDR2 LQKENI. Trimming pared 5 bases from V and 6 bases from J, leaving 20 bases between. The CDR3 has 15 amino acids. CDR3 in amino acids: CASSLRAPPLGEQYF. The CDR3 bases are TGTGCCAGCTCATTGAGGGCTCCCCCGCTAGGCGAGCAGTACTTC.

The V call is TRBV13, the J call TRBJ2-3, with 11 bases that match TRBD2. V gave up 0 bases and J gave up 5 bases; unmatched junction bases: 7. CDR3 length: 17 residues. The germline V gene has CDR1 PRHDT and CDR2 FYEKMQ (reference sequence). In nucleotides, the CDR3 is TGTGCCAGCAGCTTAGGCCTTGGGCTAGCGGGAGGAGATACGCAGTATTTT. Its translation: CASSLGLGLAGGDTQYF.

This clone was observed a few times. The V gene is TRBV28, the J gene TRBJ2-1; D is uncertain. CDR1 is MDHEN, CDR2 SYDVKM, per germline. There are 13 residues in the CDR3. Trimming pared 4 bases from V and 9 bases from J, leaving 13 bases between. In DNA, the CDR3 is TGTGCCAGCAGTTCGCCTCAGACCCCTGAGCAGTTCTTC. Translating it yields CASSSPQTPEQFF. The full variable domain, its missing parts supplied by reference TRBV28 and TRBJ2-1, is DVKVTQSSRYLVKRTGEKVFLECVQDMDHENMFWYRQDPGLGLRLIYFSYDVKMKEKGDIPEGYSVSREKKERFSLILESASTNQTSMYLCASSSPQTPEQFFGPGTRLTVL.

The rearrangement links TRBV10-3 to TRBJ1-1, with D possibly matching TRBD1 (5 bases). The V end lost 10 bases, the J end lost 5 bases, and 20 bases lay between the germline ends. The CDR3 consists of 14 residues. Germline-derived CDR1 and CDR2 are ENHRY and SYGVKD. The CDR3 sequence: CATRFDGALTEAFF. The CDR3 region has the DNA TGTGCCACCCGATTTGACGGGGCCCTGACTGAAGCTTTCTTT.

The gene calls are TRBV5-1 and TRBJ2-3, with D possibly being TRBD1 or TRBD2 (5 bases each). The CDR3 has 13 amino acids. Trimming removed 7 bases at V and 3 bases at J, with 12 bases between. Germline CDR1 and CDR2: SGHRS and YFSETQ. CDR3 residues: CASGTVGTDTQYF. Here the CDR3 DNA reads TGCGCCAGCGGGACGGTGGGGACAGATACGCAGTATTTT.

J is TRBJ2-2 and V is TRBV11-2; no definite D call. Deletions cut 2 bases from V and 1 base from J, with 5 bases between. This CDR3 is 14 amino acids long. Germline V gene sequence: CDR1 SGHAT, CDR2 FQNNGV. CDR3 region: CASSLQMNTGELFF. The CDR3 DNA reads TGTGCCAGCAGCTTACAGATGAACACCGGGGAGCTGTTTTTT.

This chain links TRBV28 with TRBJ1-5; 8 nucleotides agree with TRBD1. V shed 6 bases and J 6 bases; nucleotides not matched to a gene: 4. The CDR3 is 13 residues long. Looked up from germline, CDR1 is MDHEN and CDR2 is SYDVKM. The CDR3 region has the DNA TGTGCCAGCAGGCAACAGGGGGGTCAGCCCCAGCATTTT. Residues: CASRQQGGQPQHF.

There are a few counts of this clone. V and J are TRBV7-8 and TRBJ2-3; no clear D. In germline, CDR1 is SGHVS, CDR2 FQNEAQ. V lost 0 bases and J 5 bases, leaving 12 bases between the germline ends. The CDR3 loop spans 15 amino acids. The CDR3 loop reads CASSLANGALDTQYF. DNA of the CDR3: TGTGCCAGCAGCTTAGCGAACGGTGCTCTAGATACGCAGTATTTT.

The CDR3 is CASSPTTRNNEQFF. CDR3 nucleotides: TGTGCCAGCAGCCCTACTACCAGAAACAATGAGCAGTTCTTC. The genes are TRBV5-4 and TRBJ2-1; no firm D call. Germline V CDR1 and CDR2: SGHNT, YYREEE (reference sequence). V lost 4 bases and J lost 5, with 13 bases in between. The CDR3 consists of 14 residues.

The J gene is TRBJ1-2, the V gene TRBV5-1; possibly TRBD1 for D (5 bases). Deletions cut 4 bases from V and 7 bases from J, with 17 bases between. The CDR3 loop spans 14 amino acids. CDR1 and CDR2 (germline): SGHRS, YFSETQ. For the CDR3, the DNA is TGCGCCAGCAGCCCGGGAGGCAGGGCCATTGGCTACACCTTC. Residues: CASSPGGRAIGYTF.

This chain joins TRBV15 and TRBJ1-4; tentative D call: TRBD1 (5 bases). CDR3 length: 13 amino acids. CDR1 and CDR2 (germline): LNHNV, YYDKDF (reference sequence). Trimming removed 10 bases at V and 7 bases at J, with 16 bases between. This CDR3 reads CASRRDLGEKLFF. The CDR3 region has the DNA TGTGCCAGCAGAAGGGACCTGGGTGAAAAACTGTTTTTT.

The chain uses TRBV5-8 and TRBJ1-6, with 7 nucleotides matching TRBD1. J gave up 8 bases and V 3 bases, and 8 bases lay outside the gene matches. CDR3 size: 15 residues. Germline CDR1 SGHTS, CDR2 YDEGEE. The CDR3 region has the DNA TGTGCCAGCAGCTGGACGGGACAGTTGTATTCACCCCTCCACTTT. It translates to CASSWTGQLYSPLHF.

This rearrangement joins TRBV7-9 to TRBJ1-2; D is unclear. The V gene's germline CDR1 is SEHNR and CDR2 FQNEAQ (reference sequence). V lost 3 bases and J 4 bases, leaving 6 bases between the germline ends. The CDR3 contains 12 residues. The CDR3 bases are TGTGCCAGCAGCTTTGACTCCTATGGCTACACCTTC. It translates to CASSFDSYGYTF. Together with reference TRBV7-9 and TRBJ1-2, the CDR3 gives the full variable domain: DTGVSQNPRHKITKRGQNVTFRCDPISEHNRLYWYRQTLGQGPEFLTYFQNEAQLEKSRLLSDRFSAERPKGSFSTLEIQRTEQGDSAMYLCASSFDSYGYTFGSGTRLTVV.

The chain couples TRBV21-1 to TRBJ2-3; the D call in the table, TRBD1, was not verified against the DNA. TRBV21-1 is recorded as a pseudogene. The CDR3 loop spans 15 amino acids. In DNA form, the CDR3 reads TGTGCCAGCAGCAAAGAGGACAGCTGCACAGATACGCAGTATTTT. As protein: CASSKEDSCTDTQYF.

This sequence joins TRBV5-1 and TRBJ2-7; maybe TRBD2 (6 bases). This CDR3 is 12 amino acids long. V shed 4 bases and J shed 2 bases, with 7 bases lying between them. Germline loops: CDR1 SGHRS, CDR2 YFSETQ. The DNA of the CDR3 is TGCGCCAGCAGCCGCGGGGCCTACGAGCAGTACTTC. It codes for CASSRGAYEQYF.

The V gene is TRBV19, the J gene TRBJ2-1, with D maybe TRBD1 (6 bases). CDR1 is LNHDA and CDR2 is SQIVND in the germline V gene (reference sequence). Between the trimmed V and J ends, which lost 4 bases and 6 bases, there was a span of 13 bases. This CDR3 comprises 14 residues. CDR3 in DNA: TGTGCCAGTAGTAAGGACAGTATGAGCAATGAGCAGTTCTTC. Translation gives CASSKDSMSNEQFF.

This clone showed up many times. V gene TRBV5-8 combines with J gene TRBJ2-7; D might be TRBD1 (6 bases). The V end lost 5 bases, the J end lost 4 bases, and 19 bases lay between the germline ends. The germline CDR1 and CDR2 sequences are SGHTS and YDEGEE. The CDR3 spans 15 residues. The CDR3 loop reads CASRISGVAWYEQYF. CDR3 nucleotides: TGTGCCAGCAGGATATCAGGGGTAGCGTGGTACGAGCAGTACTTC.

The chain has TRBV7-8 and TRBJ2-7; no clear D gene. V shed 5 bases and J shed 4 bases, with 21 bases lying between them. The CDR3 runs to 16 residues. CDR1 and CDR2 from the germline V gene are SGHVS and FQNEAQ. The CDR3, as DNA: TGTGCCAGCAGCCTAACCTCCGGACCTTCCCCGTACGAGCAGTACTTC. Its translation is CASSLTSGPSPYEQYF.

This clone was seen many times. This chain links TRBV9 with TRBJ2-1; 11 bases fit TRBD1. This CDR3 spans 17 amino acids. Losses at the gene ends were 2 bases for V and 5 bases for J; bases not matched to a gene: 9. Germline V gives CDR1 SGDLS, CDR2 YYNGEE. The CDR3 here is CASSVPRRDRGDNEQFF. The CDR3, as DNA: TGTGCCAGCAGCGTCCCCCGGAGGGACAGGGGGGACAATGAGCAGTTCTTC. Supplemented by reference TRBV9 and TRBJ2-1, the full variable domain reads DSGVTQTPKHLITATGQRVTLRCSPRSGDLSVYWYQQSLDQGLQFLIQYYNGEERAKGNILERFSAQQFPDLHSELNLSSLELGDSALYFCASSVPRRDRGDNEQFFGPGTRLTVL.

The chain combines TRBV2 with TRBJ1-2, with 7 positions matching TRBD1. The CDR3 has 14 residues. Germline V lookup: CDR1 SNHLY, CDR2 FYNNEI. The junction had 7 bases not matched to a gene; V was cut back by 5 bases and J by 4 bases. The CDR3 sequence is CASSRQGGGYGYTF. The CDR3 DNA reads as TGTGCCAGCAGTAGGCAGGGGGGCGGCTATGGCTACACCTTC.

V usage is TRBV10-3 and J usage is TRBJ2-2, with 14 positions matching TRBD2. V trimming: 6 bases; J trimming: 5 bases; junction bases outside the gene matches: 11. Germline loops: CDR1 ENHRY, CDR2 SYGVKD. This CDR3 is built from 18 residues. DNA for the CDR3: TGTGCCATCAGAAAGATGACTAGCGGGAGGGCCGGGACCGGGGAGCTGTTTTTT. Its protein is CAIRKMTSGRAGTGELFF.

The table lists this clone with a count of one. The chain carries TRBV7-8 and TRBJ2-7; D is possibly TRBD2 (6 bases). The germline V and J ends were trimmed by 1 base and 3 bases, with 13 bases remaining between them. Looked up from germline, CDR1 is SGHVS and CDR2 is FQNEAQ. There are 15 residues in the CDR3. CDR3 nucleotide sequence: TGTGCCAGCAGCTTAGTCGGGGGTGGGATCTACGAGCAGTACTTC. Its translation: CASSLVGGGIYEQYF.